A selection of T cell receptor beta chains follows, all from one sample in a study of CD4 and CD8 cells across lung adenocarcinoma regions. Each CDR3 protein gets one entry after TCRdb re-called the PCR reads with MiXCR. The table records 12,000 or so distinct CDR3 sequences, approximately 50% of them present only once. The sample consisted of CD8+ T cells from the margin of a lung tumor. Receptors were obtained from a male donor with lung adenocarcinoma. The CD4 and CD8 labels of this study may be unreliable. The CDR3 runs from the conserved cysteine through the conserved F or W. The D gene is left open where the match is weak. Clone size, where shown, is once, few, many, or a class for clones that have expanded.

TRBV6-1	TRBJ1-5	NA	many	CASRKRDGNQPQHF	TGTGCCAGCAGAAAGAGGGACGGAAATCAGCCCCAGCATTTT
TRBV6-1	TRBJ2-3	NA	NA	CASSEGVLLKDTQYF	TGTGCCAGCAGTGAGGGGGTCCTACTCAAAGATACTCAGTACTTT
TRBV6-1	TRBJ1-6	TRBD1	many	CASSDGTDNSPLHF	TGTGCCAGCAGTGATGGGACAGATAATTCACCCCTCCACTTT
TRBV6-2/TRBV6-3	TRBJ2-5	NA	NA	CASSAAGGTYNEQYF	TGTGCCAGCAGTGCCGCTGGCGGAACGTACAATGAGCAGTACTTC
TRBV6-5	TRBJ2-1	NA	medium-sized	CASSYSYSGNNEQFF	TGTGCCAGCAGTTATTCGTACTCAGGCAACAATGAGCAGTTCTTC
TRBV10-3	TRBJ2-3	TRBD2	NA	CAISGLAGSTDTQYF	TGTGCCATCAGCGGGCTAGCGGGGAGCACAGATACGCAGTATTTT
TRBV27	TRBJ2-6	TRBD2	NA	CASRGRGRNVLTF	TGTGCCAGCAGGGGGAGGGGTCGGAACGTCCTGACTTTC
TRBV6-1	TRBJ2-3	TRBD1	few	CASSGPGQGYYEQYF	TGTGCCAGCAGTGGACCGGGACAGGGATACTACGAGCAGTATTTT
TRBV2	TRBJ2-7	NA	NA	CASSGGMSYEQYF	TGTGCCAGCAGTGGGGGGATGTCCTACGAGCAGTACTTC
TRBV7-9	TRBJ2-5	TRBD1	NA	CASSFIPGQEQETQYF	TGTGCCAGCAGCTTTATCCCGGGACAGGAACAAGAGACCCAGTACTTC
TRBV6-5	TRBJ2-2	NA	many	CASSYYGGSNTGELFF	TGTGCCAGCAGTTACTACGGCGGATCGAACACCGGGGAGCTGTTTTTT
TRBV6-1	TRBJ2-3	TRBD2	once	CGSSAGVRATNTQYF	TGTGGCAGCAGTGCGGGAGTGAGAGCCACAAATACGCAGTATTTT
TRBV6-4	TRBJ2-1	NA	many	CASSAVGGSYNEQFF	TGTGCCAGCAGTGCCGTTGGGGGTTCCTACAATGAGCAGTTCTTC
TRBV10-2	TRBJ1-6	NA	few	CASSNYNSPLHF	TGCGCCAGCAGTAACTATAATTCACCCCTCCACTTT
TRBV6-1	TRBJ2-3	NA	NA	CGSRGGWSTDTQYF	TGTGGCAGCAGGGGGGGGTGGAGCACAGATACTCAGTATTTC
TRBV27	TRBJ2-1	TRBD2	many	CASSSPPGLAGGRQFF	TGTGCCAGCAGTTCGCCCCCGGGACTAGCGGGAGGGCGTCAGTTCTTC
TRBV6-1	TRBJ2-3	NA	NA	CASSPLGLQGVSTGTQYF	TGTGCCAGCAGTCCCCTGGGCCTCCAGGGTGTGAGCACAGGTACGCAGTATTTT
TRBV6-5	TRBJ2-7	NA	few	CASSYPAQQGGEQYF	TGTGCCAGCAGTTACCCCGCCCAACAGGGTGGCGAGCAGTACTTC
TRBV6-1	TRBJ2-7	TRBD1	many	CASWDRVYEQYF	TGTGCCAGTTGGGACAGGGTCTACGAGCAGTACTTC
TRBV12-3/TRBV12-4	TRBJ2-1	TRBD2	NA	CASSFTSGTINEQFF	TGTGCCAGCAGTTTTACTAGCGGGACGATCAATGAGCAGTTCTTC
TRBV6-8	TRBJ2-7	NA	NA	CASRYGLPGRDQDTQYF	TGTGCCAGCAGGTACGGACTACCGGGCCGGGACCAAGATACGCAGTACTTC
TRBV6-1	TRBJ2-3	NA	NA	CARSEGRWVTDTQYF	TGTGCCCGCAGTGAGGGGCGGTGGGTCACAGATACTCAGTATTTC
TRBV6-5	TRBJ2-3	NA	NA	CASSYSWTNTEEQYF	TGTGCCAGCAGTTACTCGTGGACGAACACAGAGGAGCAGTATTTT
TRBV6-5	TRBJ1-2	NA	NA	CASSSHSRDISF	TGTGCCAGCAGTTCCCATTCTCGGGATATCTCCTTC
TRBV27	TRBJ2-1	TRBD1	many	CASSLTGGKAGQFF	TGTGCCAGCAGTTTAACAGGGGGAAAGGCGGGGCAGTTCTTC
TRBV11-3	TRBJ2-1	NA	many	CASSRDGAYEQFF	TGTGCCAGCAGCCGGGACGGCGCCTACGAGCAGTTCTTC
TRBV10-2	TRBJ2-3	NA	many	CASSDISSTDTQYF	TGCGCCAGCAGTGATATTTCCAGCACAGATACGCAGTATTTT
TRBV7-2	TRBJ2-1	NA	many	CASSLIGVPYEQFF	TGTGCCAGCAGCTTGATAGGGGTACCGTACGAGCAGTTCTTC
TRBV11-2	TRBJ1-4	NA	many	CASSPPARGGEKLFF	TGTGCCAGCAGCCCACCCGCGAGAGGGGGAGAAAAACTGTTTTTT
TRBV19	TRBJ2-1	TRBD1	NA	CASSANRGQETQFF	TGTGCCAGTAGTGCCAACAGGGGGCAAGAGACCCAGTTCTTC
TRBV12-3/TRBV12-4	TRBJ1-6	NA	few	CASSPRTGNSPLHF	TGTGCCAGCAGTCCTCGGACCGGAAATTCACCCCTCCACTTT
TRBV6-1	TRBJ2-7	NA	NA	CASSSHLAVSYNEQYF	TGTGCCAGCAGTTCCCACTTAGCGGTCTCCTACAATGAGCAGTACTTC
TRBV10-1	TRBJ2-5	TRBD2	NA	CASSETSGIEKTQYF	TGCGCCAGCAGTGAAACTAGCGGGATAGAGAAGACCCAGTACTTC
TRBV27	TRBJ2-4	NA	NA	CGAGLGSRGRNIQYF	TGTGGTGCGGGGCTCGGGAGCCGCGGCCGGAACATCCAGTACTTC
TRBV27	TRBJ2-1	TRBD2	many	CASSLGRVSYNEQFF	TGTGCCAGCAGTTTGGGGAGGGTATCCTACAATGAGCAGTTCTTC
TRBV6-2/TRBV6-3	TRBJ2-1	NA	few	CASSYGIWQASYNEQFF	TGTGCCAGCAGTTATGGTATCTGGCAGGCCTCCTACAATGAGCAGTTCTTC
TRBV20-1	TRBJ1-2	NA	NA	CSAPWGGSYGYTF	TGCAGTGCTCCCTGGGGAGGAAGCTATGGCTACACCTTC
TRBV6-1	TRBJ2-6	NA	NA	CASSPIGGAYEQSF	TGTGCCAGCAGTCCGATAGGTGGGGCCTACGAGCAGTCCTTC
TRBV10-3	TRBJ2-3	NA	many	CAISPLGAADTQYF	TGTGCCATCAGTCCCCTAGGGGCGGCAGATACGCAGTATTTT
TRBV6-1	TRBJ1-5	NA	NA	CASSPRDRDSNQPHHF	TGTGCCAGCAGTCCCCGGGACCGTGATAGCAATCAGCCCCACCATTTT
TRBV6-1	TRBJ2-1	NA	NA	CASRLQAGITDAQFF	TGTGCCAGCAGGCTCCAGGCGGGAATCACAGATGCGCAGTTCTTC
TRBV7-8	TRBJ1-2	TRBD1	few	CASSPPGQASYGYTF	TGTGCCAGCAGCCCACCGGGACAGGCGAGCTATGGCTACACCTTC
TRBV7-2	TRBJ2-1	NA	medium-sized	CASSLARASYEQFF	TGTGCCAGCAGCTTAGCGAGAGCGTCCTACGAGCAGTTCTTC
TRBV28	TRBJ2-1	NA	many	CASSLMANNEQFF	TGTGCCAGCAGTTTAATGGCTAACAATGAGCAGTTCTTC
TRBV7-2	TRBJ2-5	NA	medium-sized	CASSHAAAVQETQYF	TGTGCCAGCAGCCATGCCGCGGCAGTCCAAGAGACCCAGTACTTC
TRBV10-2	TRBJ2-7	NA	many	CASSNPYNEQYF	TGCGCCAGCAGTAACCCCTACAATGAGCAGTACTTC
TRBV27	TRBJ2-3	NA	NA	CARGSVRGAKDTQYF	TGTGCCCGCGGTTCGGTTAGGGGGGCCAAAGACACGCAGTATTTC
TRBV25-1	TRBJ2-3	NA	once	CASSGSPTGNQETQYF	TGTGCCAGCAGTGGAAGCCCAACAGGGAACCAAGAGACGCAGTATTTC
TRBV6-2/TRBV6-3	TRBJ2-4	NA	NA	CASSYRPRAKNTQYF	TGTGCCAGCAGTTACCGGCCGCGAGCCAAAAATACGCAGTACTTC
TRBV11-2	TRBJ2-3	TRBD1	NA	CASSSNRDRGSVIADTQYF	TGTGCCAGCAGCTCCAACCGGGACAGGGGGAGTGTTATCGCAGATACGCAGTATTTT
TRBV27	TRBJ1-1	TRBD1	few	CASSFSGTVNTEAFF	TGTGCCAGCAGTTTCTCCGGGACAGTGAACACTGAAGCTTTCTTT
TRBV27	TRBJ2-5	TRBD2	NA	CASSSRLAGGQETQYF	TGTGCCAGCAGTTCCCGACTAGCGGGAGGGCAAGAGACGCAGTACTTT
TRBV2	TRBJ2-7	TRBD2	NA	CASSWAGGYEQYF	TGTGCCAGCAGTTGGGCGGGGGGCTACGAGCAGTACTTC
TRBV7-3	TRBJ2-5	NA	NA	CASSPGSRGETQYF	TGTGCCAGCAGCCCTGGATCAAGGGGAGAGACCCAGTACTTC
TRBV12-3/TRBV12-4	TRBJ2-5	TRBD2	NA	CASSPAGGPENEQYF	TGTGCCAGCAGCCCAGCGGGAGGGCCTGAGAATGAGCAGTACTTC
TRBV6-1	TRBJ1-1	NA	medium-sized	CASRPTEHENTEAFF	TGTGCCAGCAGGCCGACAGAACACGAGAACACTGAAGCTTTCTTT
TRBV6-1	TRBJ2-5	NA	once	CASTLEGGETQYF	TGTGCCAGCACTCTAGAGGGCGGGGAGACCCAGTACTTC
TRBV7-2	TRBJ2-1	NA	many	CASSPGQLMSKFF	TGTGCCAGCAGCCCAGGACAGCTAATGAGCAAGTTCTTC
TRBV27	TRBJ2-1	NA	NA	CASGFDSHGGDIQFF	TGTGCCAGCGGGTTCGACAGCCACGGCGGGGACATTCAGTTCTTC
TRBV10-3	TRBJ1-4	NA	once	CAISESMGNNEKLFF	TGTGCCATCAGTGAGTCGATGGGAAATAATGAAAAACTGTTTTTT